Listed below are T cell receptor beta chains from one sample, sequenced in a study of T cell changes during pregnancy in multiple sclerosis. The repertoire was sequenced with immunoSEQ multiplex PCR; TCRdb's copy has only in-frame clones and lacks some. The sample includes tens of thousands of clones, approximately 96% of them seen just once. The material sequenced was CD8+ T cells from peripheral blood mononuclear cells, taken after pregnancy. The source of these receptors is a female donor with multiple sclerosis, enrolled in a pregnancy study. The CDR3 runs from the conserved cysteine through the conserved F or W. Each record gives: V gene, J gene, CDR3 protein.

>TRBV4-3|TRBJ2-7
CASSHQTGSGYEQYF
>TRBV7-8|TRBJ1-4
CASSHSPGQGRTKDEKLFF
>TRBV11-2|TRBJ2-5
CASSPRTSGRAGTQYF
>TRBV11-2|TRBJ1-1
CASKGQGLPNTEAFF
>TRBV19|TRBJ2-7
CASSIEPSSYEQYF
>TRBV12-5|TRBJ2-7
CASGLGHEQYF
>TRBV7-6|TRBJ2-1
CASSSNNEQFF
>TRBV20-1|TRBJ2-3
CSATGPDTQYF
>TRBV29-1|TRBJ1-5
CSVDVGDSNQPQHF
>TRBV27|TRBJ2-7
CASSHTVGPYEQYF
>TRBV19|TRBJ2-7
CASRMGDRGQTEQYF